The clone carrying this TCR beta chain occurred a few times. Its specificity is unknown. This entry comes from a study of a mutant IDH1 vaccine in newly diagnosed glioma. Study in general: Vaccinations, eight in total, occurred in weeks 1, 3, 5, 7, 11, 15, 19, 23. Initiation of the vaccine course occurred 4-6 weeks after radiotherapy alone, or alongside temozolomide cycles.

The repertoire was sequenced with immunoSEQ multiplex PCR; TCRdb's copy has only in-frame clones and lacks some. Of about 60,000 clones listed, over 75% are singletons. Stated time point: week 23, last vaccination. The vaccine gave 300 ug of a 20-mer mutant IDH1 peptide subcutaneously per dose. The V gene lost 4 bases and the J gene lost 6 bases, with 18 bases spanning the gap. The CDR3 spans 16 residues. CDR1 and CDR2 (germline): SGHAT, FQNNGV. J is TRBJ2-2 and V is TRBV11-2, with a possible D match to TRBD1 (6 bases). The TCR originated in a man aged 18 to 35 with glioma. Sequences were derived from PBMCs, sampled from a glioma patient whose treatment included an IDH1 peptide vaccine. CDR3 protein: CASSYREPGVPGELFF. In nucleotides, the CDR3 is TGTGCCAGCAGCTACCGCGAACCAGGGGTTCCCGGGGAGCTGTTTTTT.